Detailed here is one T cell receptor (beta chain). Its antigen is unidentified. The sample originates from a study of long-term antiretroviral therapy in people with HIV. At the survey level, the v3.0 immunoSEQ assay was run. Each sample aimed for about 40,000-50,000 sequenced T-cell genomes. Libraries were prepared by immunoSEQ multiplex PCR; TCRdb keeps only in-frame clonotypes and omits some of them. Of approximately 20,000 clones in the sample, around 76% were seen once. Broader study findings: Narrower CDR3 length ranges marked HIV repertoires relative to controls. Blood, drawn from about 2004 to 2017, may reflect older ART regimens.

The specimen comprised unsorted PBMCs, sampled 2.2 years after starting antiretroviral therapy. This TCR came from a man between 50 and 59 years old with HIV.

CDR3 DNA: TGTGCCAGCAGCGTAGGGCAGGGGGCGAACACCATATATTTT. Its translation is CASSVGQGANTIYF. This sequence joins TRBV9 and TRBJ1-3; 8 bases fit TRBD1. Trimming removed 0 bases from V and 7 bases from J; junction bases left unmatched: 3. The V gene's germline CDR1 is SGDLS and CDR2 YYNGEE. This CDR3 spans 14 amino acids. Drawing the rest from reference TRBV9 and TRBJ1-3, the complete variable domain is DSGVTQTPKHLITATGQRVTLRCSPRSGDLSVYWYQQSLDQGLQFLIQYYNGEERAKGNILERFSAQQFPDLHSELNLSSLELGDSALYFCASSVGQGANTIYFGEGSWLTVV.